Below are 9 T cell receptor beta chains sequenced from a single sample in a study of T cell repertoires in cytomegalovirus infection. TCRdb redid the calling of the reads with MiXCR, one entry per CDR3 protein. The table lists fewer than 200,000 distinct CDR3 sequences, roughly a fifth of them singletons, with 25% in the top ten. No antigen has been assigned to these receptors. The input for sequencing was CD8+ T cells from cultured PBMCs, taken from culture after CMV antigen stimulation. The receptors derive from a human donor in good health (CMV status not recorded). Some clones in this sample may be carry-over from other donors' samples.

At least ten counts were recorded for this clonotype. J is TRBJ1-1 and V is TRBV27, with D perhaps TRBD1 (6 bases). The length of the CDR3 is 12 residues. Germline V gives CDR1 MNHEY, CDR2 SMNVEV (reference sequence). The V end was cut by 5 bases, the J end by 6 bases, with 10 bases between. In nucleotides, the CDR3 is TGTGCCAGCAGTACAGGGTTGGCTGAAGCTTTCTTT. Its translation: CASSTGLAEAFF.

The chain uses TRBV12-3 or TRBV12-4 and TRBJ1-1; unclear D gene. The CDR3 loop spans 14 amino acids. V gave up 4 bases and J gave up 7 bases, with 16 bases separating them. The CDR3 reads CASSSVDGEHEAFF. The CDR3 DNA follows: TGTGCCAGCAGTTCCGTGGACGGGGAGCATGAAGCTTTCTTT.

This clonotype was detected only a few times. V and J are TRBV5-3 and TRBJ1-1; 7 nucleotides match TRBD1. TRBV5-3 is an ORF for which the function is uncertain. Trimming removed 8 bases from V and 5 bases from J; junction bases left unmatched: 6. The CDR3 covers 12 residues. CDR3 protein: CASTPTGTEAFF. The CDR3, as DNA: TGTGCCAGCACCCCGACAGGGACTGAAGCTTTCTTT.

This chain links TRBV7-3 with TRBJ2-5, with TRBD2 matching over 9 bases. CDR1 is SGHTA, CDR2 FQGTGA, per germline. V lost 2 bases to trimming and J lost 5 bases; unmatched junction nucleotides: 6. CDR3 size: 15 residues. The CDR3 nucleotides are TGTGCCAGCAGCTTATCGGCTAGCGGGGATGAGACCCAGTACTTC. Encoded protein: CASSLSASGDETQYF.

The chain links TRBV7-6 to TRBJ2-3, with D unclear. V dropped 5 bases and J dropped 6 bases, with 9 bases sitting between them. There are 12 residues in the CDR3. Germline lookup yields CDR1 SGHVS and CDR2 FNYEAQ. CDR3 protein: CASSPRGDTQYF. CDR3 nucleotide sequence: TGTGCCAGCAGCCCACGTGGGGATACGCAGTATTTT.

V usage is TRBV6-2 or TRBV6-3 and J usage is TRBJ2-7, with D maybe TRBD1 (6 bases). This CDR3 comprises 14 residues. Between the trimmed V and J ends, which lost 0 bases and 7 bases, there was a span of 13 bases. Germline V gene data show CDR1 as MNHEY and CDR2 as SVGEGT. The CDR3 here is CASSYSAGAVEQYF. The CDR3 nucleotides are TGTGCCAGCAGTTACTCGGCAGGGGCGGTAGAGCAGTACTTC.

The chain is built from TRBV6-2 or TRBV6-3 and TRBJ2-1; 10 nucleotides align to TRBD2. The CDR3 has 14 amino acids. The germline gives CDR1 MNHEY, CDR2 SVGEGT. V lost 6 bases, J lost 15 bases, and 14 bases stayed unmatched. CDR3 protein: CASSRSGGAVWRFF. Here the CDR3 DNA reads TGTGCCAGCAGCCGGAGCGGGGGGGCCGTTTGGCGGTTCTTC.

This chain joins TRBV27 and TRBJ2-5; the D call may be TRBD1 or TRBD2 (5 bases each). This CDR3 has 12 amino acids. The V gene's germline CDR1 is MNHEY and CDR2 SMNVEV (reference sequence). V was pared by 6 bases and J by 5 bases, with 10 bases between. CDR3 nucleotide sequence: TGTGCCAGCAGGGGACCGGGTGAGACCCAGTACTTC. Its protein product is CASRGPGETQYF.

A few counts support this clonotype. V usage is TRBV7-9 and J usage is TRBJ2-2, with D tentatively TRBD1 (5 bases). The CDR3 sequence is 16 residues long. The germline gives CDR1 SEHNR, CDR2 FQNEAQ (reference sequence). The V gene lost 6 bases and the J gene lost 3 bases, with 17 bases spanning the gap. The CDR3 is CASSSPWQGDTGELFF. The DNA for the CDR3 is TGTGCCAGCAGTTCGCCATGGCAGGGCGACACCGGGGAGCTGTTTTTT.